This T cell receptor beta chain was found in a study of control samples from healthy donors and cancer patients. Measured with immunoSEQ multiplex PCR; TCRdb has only the in-frame clones, and not every one. Of approximately 130,000 clones listed, 89% were seen once; the top ten hold almost 40%. The germline V gene has CDR1 MNHEY and CDR2 SVGAGI. The CDR3 has 15 residues. The ends were cut back, 0 bases at V and 8 bases at J, with 16 bases in the middle. This clone came up a few times. The chain recombines TRBV6-5 with TRBJ1-1, with TRBD1 as a possible D gene (6 bases). Material: blood. This clonotype was sampled from a middle-aged man in good health. CDR3 protein: CASSYSNLGQREAFF. CDR3 sequence (DNA): TGTGCCAGCAGTTACTCGAATTTGGGACAACGAGAAGCTTTCTTT.